This T cell receptor (beta chain) was sequenced during a study of blood T cell repertoires in COVID-19. Study context: Sites across the United States, Italy and Spain contributed samples from acute and convalescent COVID-19. In each case, the material was cDNA or gDNA derived from T cells, B-cell-depleted T cells, or PBMCs.

Germline CDR1 reads LGHDT; CDR2 reads YNNKEL (reference sequence). V was shortened by 0 bases and J by 2 bases, with 17 bases between the two germline ends. This CDR3 contains 19 residues. Which cohort a participant joined came from the clinical history participants gave. Under the authors' procedure: Reference gene primer amplification gave estimated nucleated cell counts. Clones were read by immunoSEQ multiplex PCR, and TCRdb kept only the in-frame ones, dropping some. V and J calls and clone size follow that table, whereas D and trimming were derived from the DNA. The sample includes roughly 220,000 clones, about 80% of them seen just once.

Sequencing was carried out using PBMCs or T cells enriched from blood (not recorded which). The receptor comes from a woman in her 40s with acute COVID-19. The chain couples TRBV3-1 (or the pseudogene TRBV3-2) to TRBJ1-6, with D hard to call. The CDR3 region is CASSQESRTEYPYNSPLHF. The DNA of the CDR3 is TGTGCCAGCAGCCAAGAATCGCGAACCGAGTACCCCTATAATTCACCCCTCCACTTT.